What follows are 30 T cell receptor beta chains derived from one specimen sequenced in a study of T cells after yellow fever vaccination. TCRdb reprocessed the 5' RACE reads with MiXCR, giving one entry per CDR3 protein. The table shows approximately 450,000 distinct CDR3 sequences, with 18% occurring only once. The specimen comprised PBMCs, sampled before the yellow fever booster vaccination. All receptors derive from a man between 18 and 35 years old who received the YFV17D yellow fever vaccine.

This chain joins TRBV7-9 and TRBJ2-7; D could derive from TRBD1 or TRBD2 (6 bases each). Trimming took off 2 bases at V and 5 bases at J, with 25 bases between the two ends. Germline V gene lookup returns CDR1 SEHNR and CDR2 FQNEAQ (reference sequence). This CDR3 has 18 amino acids. CDR3 sequence: CASSLRLDRPGEVDEQYV. The CDR3 DNA reads TGTGCCAGCAGCTTACGGCTCGACAGGCCAGGGGAGGTCGACGAGCAGTACGTC.

In this sample, this clonotype turned up a few times. The V call is TRBV28, the J call TRBJ2-5; no firm D call. The CDR3 loop spans 14 amino acids. Trimming removed 6 bases at V and 1 base at J, with 12 bases between. Germline V lookup: CDR1 MDHEN, CDR2 SYDVKM. The CDR3 DNA follows: TGTGCCAGCAGAAGAATCCGGAGCCAAGAGACCCAGTACTTC. Amino acids: CASRRIRSQETQYF.

The chain uses TRBV7-2 and TRBJ2-1; unclear D gene. Germline CDR1 and CDR2: SGHTA and FQGNSA. The CDR3 totals 13 residues. V lost 3 bases and J lost 6, with 9 bases in between. The CDR3 loop is CASSFQNFNEQFF. Written as DNA, the CDR3 is TGTGCCAGCAGCTTCCAGAATTTCAATGAGCAGTTCTTC.

There are a few counts of this clonotype. This chain uses TRBV6-1 with TRBJ2-3, with D perhaps TRBD1 or TRBD2 (6 bases each). Looked up from germline, CDR1 is MNHNS and CDR2 is SASEGT. CDR3 length equals 15 residues. V was clipped by 3 bases and J by 5 bases, with 15 bases between them. In DNA form, the CDR3 reads TGTGCCAGCAGTGACCTCCGGGGGCGCAGAGATACGCAGTATTTT. Translating gives CASSDLRGRRDTQYF.

This sequence joins TRBV29-1 and TRBJ1-5; weak D call: TRBD1 (5 bases). The ends were cut back, 6 bases at V and 6 bases at J, with 18 bases in the middle. This CDR3 has 14 residues. Germline CDR1 and CDR2: SQVTM and ANQGSEA. CDR3 in DNA: TGCAGCGTCCGTGGGACCTCAGCGGGTCAGCCCCAGCATTTT. Residues: CSVRGTSAGQPQHF.

The sample holds many counts of this clonotype. This chain joins TRBV5-1 and TRBJ2-7; D is uncertain. Trimming left V 4 bases short and J 4 bases short, with 9 bases between. Germline V gene data show CDR1 as SGHRS and CDR2 as YFSETQ. There are 12 residues in the CDR3. In nucleotides, the CDR3 is TGCGCCAGCAGCACAACAGCATACGAGCAGTACTTC. This gives the protein CASSTTAYEQYF.

The chain recombines TRBV4-1 with TRBJ2-1; TRBD2 is a possible D gene (6 bases). Germline loops: CDR1 MGHRA, CDR2 YSYEKL. The V and J ends lost 3 bases and 12 bases respectively, with 15 bases between them. This CDR3 has 13 amino acids. The CDR3 loop reads CASSHRDGRGQFF. As DNA, the CDR3 is TGCGCCAGCAGCCACCGGGACGGGAGAGGGCAGTTCTTC.

The sample holds a few counts of this clonotype. The V and J genes are TRBV10-3 and TRBJ2-2; possible D gene TRBD1, 6 bases. The ends were cut back, 4 bases at V and 3 bases at J, with 12 bases in the middle. Per the germline V gene, CDR1 is ENHRY and CDR2 is SYGVKD. The CDR3 is made up of 15 amino acids. CDR3 nucleotides: TGTGCCATCAGTGTACAGGGCGACGACACCGGGGAGCTGTTTTTT. Translation: CAISVQGDDTGELFF.

The gene calls are TRBV20-1 and TRBJ2-3, with 9 positions matching TRBD2. The CDR3 has 15 amino acids. V trimming: 3 bases; J trimming: 4 bases; junction bases outside the gene matches: 8. Germline V gives CDR1 DFQATT, CDR2 SNEGSKA (reference sequence). CDR3 protein: CSASGGGAWADTQYF. The CDR3 coding sequence is TGCAGTGCTAGTGGCGGGGGGGCCTGGGCAGATACGCAGTATTTT.

The J gene is TRBJ1-1, the V gene TRBV10-3; maybe TRBD1 (5 bases). Germline CDR1 is ENHRY and CDR2 is SYGVKD. The germline V and J ends were trimmed by 11 bases and 5 bases, with 18 bases remaining between them. CDR3 length: 13 amino acids. The CDR3 coding sequence is TGTGCCCTTCAGGTTGGCAGGGATACTGAAGCTTTCTTT. Residues: CALQVGRDTEAFF.

In this sample, this clonotype turned up once. The J gene is TRBJ1-4, the V gene TRBV6-2 or TRBV6-3; weak D call: TRBD1 (5 bases). The CDR3 extends over 18 amino acids. CDR1 and CDR2 from the germline V gene are MNHEY and SVGEGT. V lost 2 bases and J 0 bases, leaving 16 bases between the germline ends. As DNA, the CDR3 is TGTGCCAGCAGTTACGCCTTCGGAGAGACAGCAACTAATGAAAAACTGTTTTTT. Translated: CASSYAFGETATNEKLFF.

The table lists this clonotype with a few counts. The rearrangement uses TRBV5-1 and TRBJ1-1, with 10 bases identical to TRBD1. The ends lost 4 bases at V and 5 bases at J; junction bases unmatched: 8. Germline assignment: CDR1 SGHRS and CDR2 YFSETQ. The CDR3 has 15 residues. CDR3 amino acids: CASSIRPGQGTEAFF. The CDR3 nucleotides are TGCGCCAGCAGCATCAGACCGGGACAGGGGACTGAAGCTTTCTTT.

V and J are TRBV2 and TRBJ2-2; a possible D gene is TRBD2 (6 bases). Germline-derived CDR1 and CDR2 are SNHLY and FYNNEI. V lost 5 bases and J lost 4, with 11 bases in between. CDR3 length equals 14 residues. The CDR3: CASSLLASTGELFF. CDR3 DNA sequence: TGTGCCAGCAGTCTCCTAGCGAGCACCGGGGAGCTGTTTTTT.

This clonotype was detected only a few times. J is TRBJ2-5 and V is TRBV21-1; TRBD1 is the table's D call and was not checked against the DNA. TRBV21-1 corresponds to a pseudogene. The CDR3 is 15 residues long. The DNA for the CDR3 is TGTGCCAGCACCAAGACCGCCGGGGTCGGGGAGACCCAGTACTTC. Translation: CASTKTAGVGETQYF.

The rearrangement links TRBV7-6 to TRBJ2-3; perhaps TRBD1 as D (5 bases). V was shortened by 1 base and J by 4 bases, with 9 bases between the two germline ends. Looked up from germline, CDR1 is SGHVS and CDR2 is FNYEAQ. The CDR3 is made up of 14 amino acids. Written as DNA, the CDR3 is TGTGCCAGCAGCTTAGGGTTGGGGCCAGATACGCAGTATTTT. This translates into CASSLGLGPDTQYF.

This clonotype has only a few counts. The chain carries TRBV15 and TRBJ2-1; no definite D call. Germline V gives CDR1 LNHNV, CDR2 YYDKDF (reference sequence). The CDR3 spans 16 residues. Trimming took 0 bases from V and 2 from J, leaving 11 bases between them. The CDR3 protein is CATSREVGMTYNEQFF. The CDR3 nucleotides read TGTGCCACCAGCAGAGAAGTGGGGATGACCTACAATGAGCAGTTCTTC.

The V and J genes are TRBV4-1 and TRBJ2-7; 7 positions match TRBD1. Germline CDR1 is MGHRA and CDR2 is YSYEKL. This CDR3 has 14 amino acids. After removal of 1 base from V and 0 bases from J, the junction contained 0 bases not matched to a gene. CDR3 nucleotide sequence: TGCGCCAGCAGCCAAGGGGACAGCTCCTACGAGCAGTACTTC. Translated, it gives CASSQGDSSYEQYF.

This clonotype was found many times. The rearrangement joins TRBV29-1 to TRBJ2-5, with D possibly TRBD2 on 7 matching bases. The CDR3 has 12 residues. Trimming cost V 4 bases and J 5 bases, with 11 bases left between them. Germline V gene sequence: CDR1 SQVTM, CDR2 ANQGSEA. The chain's CDR3 is CSVGGGRETQYF. In DNA, the CDR3 is TGCAGCGTTGGCGGGGGCAGGGAGACCCAGTACTTC.

The genes are TRBV6-5 and TRBJ1-1, with a possible D match to TRBD1 (5 bases). The CDR3 runs to 15 residues. Germline CDR1 and CDR2: MNHEY and SVGAGI. Trimming took off 0 bases at V and 0 bases at J, with 8 bases between the two ends. As DNA, the CDR3 is TGTGCCAGCAGTTACTCACCAGGGCTGAACACTGAAGCTTTCTTT. Protein sequence: CASSYSPGLNTEAFF.

A note on this clonotype: In this CDR3 the conserved last residue, phenylalanine or tryptophan, is missing, so a read error is likely. The chain joins TRBV9 to TRBJ2-3; no firm D call. CDR1 is SGDLS and CDR2 is YYNGEE in the germline V gene. V was clipped by 4 bases and J by 1 base, with 16 bases between them. This CDR3 spans 16 amino acids. This CDR3 reads CASSPASATGTDTQYL. Written as DNA, the CDR3 is TGTGCCAGCAGCCCTGCGAGCGCTACCGGCACAGATACGCAGTATCTT.

The V and J genes are TRBV11-2 and TRBJ2-4; D is unclear. This CDR3 spans 13 amino acids. The germline V and J ends were trimmed by 1 base and 13 bases, with 14 bases remaining between them. Germline V gene data show CDR1 as SGHAT and CDR2 as FQNNGV. The CDR3: CASSLVTGPRQYF. As DNA, the CDR3 is TGTGCCAGCAGCTTAGTAACCGGACCCAGGCAGTACTTC.

The genes are TRBV11-2 and TRBJ2-4; D is uncertain. This CDR3 has 16 amino acids. The V end lost 1 base, the J end lost 1 base, and 11 bases lay between the germline ends. Germline CDR1 and CDR2: SGHAT and FQNNGV. Here the CDR3 DNA reads TGTGCCAGCAGCTTAGTGGCAGGCTTGGCCAAAAACATTCAGTACTTC. This sequence encodes CASSLVAGLAKNIQYF.

CDR3 residues: CASSLGEGWTDTQYF. In nucleotides, the CDR3 is TGTGCCAGCAGCCTCGGCGAGGGGTGGACAGATACGCAGTATTTT. The rearrangement joins TRBV14 to TRBJ2-3; tentatively, D is TRBD1 or TRBD2 (5 bases each). In germline, CDR1 is SGHDN, CDR2 FVKESK. V lost 4 bases and J 3 bases, leaving 14 bases between the germline ends. The CDR3 contains 15 residues. The complete variable domain, with remaining parts taken from reference TRBV14 and TRBJ2-3, reads EAGVTQFPSHSVIEKGQTVTLRCDPISGHDNLYWYRRVMGKEIKFLLHFVKESKQDESGMPNNRFLAERTGGTYSTLKVQPAELEDSGVYFCASSLGEGWTDTQYFGPGTRLTVL.

The chain combines TRBV6-2 or TRBV6-3 with TRBJ1-4, with TRBD1 matching over 10 bases. The CDR3 is 15 amino acids. Per germline, CDR1 MNHEY and CDR2 SVGEGT. V shed 5 bases and J 8 bases; nucleotides not matched to a gene: 8. In nucleotides, the CDR3 is TGTGCCAGCAGTCCTCTCGGGACAGGGGACGAAAAACTGTTTTTT. This translates into CASSPLGTGDEKLFF.

This clonotype was detected a few times. V is TRBV20-1 and J is TRBJ2-3; D might be TRBD1 or TRBD2, each matching 6 bases. V dropped 3 bases and J dropped 1 base, with 14 bases sitting between them. The CDR3 totals 15 residues. Germline CDR1 reads DFQATT; CDR2 reads SNEGSKA (reference sequence). The CDR3 protein is CSASVIGGRTDTQYF. The CDR3 nucleotides read TGCAGTGCTAGCGTAATAGGGGGGCGCACAGATACGCAGTATTTT.

The V call is TRBV5-1, the J call TRBJ1-1; 9 positions agree with TRBD1. Germline-derived CDR1 and CDR2 are SGHRS and YFSETQ. Trimming at V came to 4 bases and at J to 4 bases, leaving 5 bases not matched to a gene. The CDR3 covers 14 residues. The CDR3 sequence: CASSITGGGTEAFF. CDR3 sequence (DNA): TGCGCCAGCAGCATAACAGGGGGCGGCACTGAAGCTTTCTTT.

This chain joins TRBV21-1 and TRBJ1-1; the table gives TRBD1 as D, unverified against the DNA. TRBV21-1 is a listed pseudogene. The CDR3 totals 16 residues. In DNA form, the CDR3 reads TGTGCCAGCAGCCACCGGGACAGAGTCGGTGGCACTGAAGCTTTCTTT. Its translation is CASSHRDRVGGTEAFF.

This clonotype has only a few counts. CDR3 DNA sequence: TGTGCCAGCAGCCCACACCCAGATCAGCCCCAGCATTTT. This gives the protein CASSPHPDQPQHF. The V and J genes are TRBV7-2 and TRBJ1-5; D not resolved. Trimming left V 5 bases short and J 5 bases short, with 10 bases between. CDR3 length: 13 residues. Germline CDR1 and CDR2: SGHTA and FQGNSA.

This clonotype was seen a handful of times. This sequence joins TRBV2 and TRBJ2-1; 11 bases line up with TRBD2. Germline trimming cut 2 bases from V and 10 bases from J; bases unmatched to any gene: 7. Per the germline V gene, CDR1 is SNHLY and CDR2 is FYNNEI. This CDR3 comprises 15 residues. The CDR3 loop reads CASSEQLAGGPEQFF. CDR3 sequence (DNA): TGTGCCAGCAGTGAACAGTTAGCGGGGGGGCCGGAGCAGTTCTTC.

J is TRBJ1-2 and V is TRBV7-9, with D maybe TRBD1 (6 bases). Germline loops: CDR1 SEHNR, CDR2 FQNEAQ (reference sequence). The CDR3 length is 13 residues. Trimming removed 5 bases at V and 6 bases at J, with 13 bases between. This CDR3 reads CASSQKGGNGYTF. CDR3 DNA sequence: TGTGCCAGCAGCCAGAAAGGGGGAAATGGCTACACCTTC.